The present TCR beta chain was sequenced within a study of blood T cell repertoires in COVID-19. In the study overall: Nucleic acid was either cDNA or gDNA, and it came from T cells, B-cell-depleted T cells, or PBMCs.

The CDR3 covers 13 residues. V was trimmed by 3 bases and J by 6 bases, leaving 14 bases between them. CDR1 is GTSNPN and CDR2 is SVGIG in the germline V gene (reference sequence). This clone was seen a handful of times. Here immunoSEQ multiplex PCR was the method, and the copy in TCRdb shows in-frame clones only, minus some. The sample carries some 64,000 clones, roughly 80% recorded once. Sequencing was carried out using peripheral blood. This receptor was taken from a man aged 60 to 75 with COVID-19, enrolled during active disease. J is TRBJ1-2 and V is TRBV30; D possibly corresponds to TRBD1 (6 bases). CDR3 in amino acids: CAWREGGEDGYTF. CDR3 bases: TGTGCCTGGAGGGAAGGGGGAGAGGATGGCTACACCTTC. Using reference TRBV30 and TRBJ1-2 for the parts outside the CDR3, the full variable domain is SQTIHQWPATLVQPVGSPLSLECTVEGTSNPNLYWYRQAAGRGLQLLFYSVGIGQISSEVPQNLSASRPQDRQFILSSKKLLLSDSGFYLCAWREGGEDGYTFGSGTRLTVV.